This T cell receptor (beta chain) originates from a study of blood T cell repertoires in COVID-19. In the study overall: From the United States, Italy and Spain came samples of acute and convalescent COVID-19.

CDR1 and CDR2 (germline): LNHDA, SQIVND (reference sequence). The CDR3 is 14 residues long. Trimming removed 8 bases from V and 6 bases from J; junction bases left unmatched: 7. The repertoire was sequenced with immunoSEQ multiplex PCR; TCRdb's copy has only in-frame clones and lacks some. The data show 85,000 to 95,000 clones, 86% seen once. V and J are TRBV19 and TRBJ2-1, with TRBD2 identical over 10 bases. Sequenced: peripheral blood. The receptor's source is a human donor in a cohort sampled during active COVID-19. The CDR3 DNA sequence: TGTGCCAGTTCCTCTAGCGGGGGTGTCAATGAGCAGTTCTTC. Protein sequence: CASSSSGGVNEQFF.